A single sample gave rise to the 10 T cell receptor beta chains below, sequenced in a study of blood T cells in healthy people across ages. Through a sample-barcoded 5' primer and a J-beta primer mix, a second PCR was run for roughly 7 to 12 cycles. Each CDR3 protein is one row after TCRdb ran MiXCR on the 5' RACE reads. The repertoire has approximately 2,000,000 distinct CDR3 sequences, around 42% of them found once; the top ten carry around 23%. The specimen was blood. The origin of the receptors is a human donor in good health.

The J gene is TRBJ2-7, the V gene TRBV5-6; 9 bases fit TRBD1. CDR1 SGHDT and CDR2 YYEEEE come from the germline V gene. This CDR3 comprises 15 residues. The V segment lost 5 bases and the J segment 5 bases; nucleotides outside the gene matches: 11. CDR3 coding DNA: TGTGCCAGCAGTCCAGCCGGGACAGGGCTGAACGAGCAGTACTTC. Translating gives CASSPAGTGLNEQYF.

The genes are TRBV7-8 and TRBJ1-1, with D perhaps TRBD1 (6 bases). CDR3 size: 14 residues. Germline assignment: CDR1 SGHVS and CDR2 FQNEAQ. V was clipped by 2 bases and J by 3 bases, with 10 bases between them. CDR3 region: CASSLLAGDTEAFF. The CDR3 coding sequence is TGTGCCAGCAGCTTACTGGCAGGGGACACTGAAGCTTTCTTT.

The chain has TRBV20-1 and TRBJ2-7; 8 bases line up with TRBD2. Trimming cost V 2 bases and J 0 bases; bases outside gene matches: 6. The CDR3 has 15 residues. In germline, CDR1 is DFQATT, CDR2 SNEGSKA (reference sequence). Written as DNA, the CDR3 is TGCAGTGCTAGATCCCCCGGGGGGGGCTCCTACGAGCAGTACTTC. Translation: CSARSPGGGSYEQYF.

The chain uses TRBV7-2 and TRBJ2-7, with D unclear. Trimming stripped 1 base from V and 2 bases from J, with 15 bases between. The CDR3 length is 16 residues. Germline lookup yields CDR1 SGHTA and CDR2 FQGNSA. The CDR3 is CASSLGWILTAYEQYF. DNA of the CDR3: TGTGCCAGCAGCTTAGGGTGGATTTTAACCGCCTACGAGCAGTACTTC.

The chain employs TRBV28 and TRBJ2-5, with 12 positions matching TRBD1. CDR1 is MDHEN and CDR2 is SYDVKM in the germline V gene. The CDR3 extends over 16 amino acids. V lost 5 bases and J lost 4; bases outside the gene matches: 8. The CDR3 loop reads CASSTVRDRGRETQYF. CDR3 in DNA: TGTGCCAGCAGTACCGTCCGGGACAGGGGGCGAGAGACCCAGTACTTC.

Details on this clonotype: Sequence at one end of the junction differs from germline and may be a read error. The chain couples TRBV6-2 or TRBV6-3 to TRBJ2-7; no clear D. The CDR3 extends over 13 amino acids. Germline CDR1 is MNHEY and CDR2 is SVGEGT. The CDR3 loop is CASSASDRNEQYF. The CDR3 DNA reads TGCGCCAGCAGTGCAAGCGACCGCAATGAGCAGTACTTC.

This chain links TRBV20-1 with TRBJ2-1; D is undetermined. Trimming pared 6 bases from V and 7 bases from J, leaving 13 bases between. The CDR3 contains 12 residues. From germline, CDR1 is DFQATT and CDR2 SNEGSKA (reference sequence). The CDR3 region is CSAGNLQNEQFF. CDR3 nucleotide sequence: TGCAGTGCAGGGAACCTACAAAATGAGCAGTTCTTC.

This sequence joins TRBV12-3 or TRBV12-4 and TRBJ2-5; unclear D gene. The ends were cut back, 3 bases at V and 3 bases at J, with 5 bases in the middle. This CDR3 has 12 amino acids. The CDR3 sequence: CASSLEKETQYF. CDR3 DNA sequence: TGTGCCAGCAGTTTGGAGAAAGAGACCCAGTACTTC.

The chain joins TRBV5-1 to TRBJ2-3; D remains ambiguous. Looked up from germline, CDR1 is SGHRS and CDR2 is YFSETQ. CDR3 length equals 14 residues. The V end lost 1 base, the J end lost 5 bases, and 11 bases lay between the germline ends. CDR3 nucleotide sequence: TGCGCCAGCAGCTTGTCTTCTGCACTAGATACGCAGTATTTT. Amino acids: CASSLSSALDTQYF.

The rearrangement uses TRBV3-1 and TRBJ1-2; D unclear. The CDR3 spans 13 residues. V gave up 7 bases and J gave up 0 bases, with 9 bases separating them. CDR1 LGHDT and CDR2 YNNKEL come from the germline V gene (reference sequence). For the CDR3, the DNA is TGTGCCAGCACCATGACACCTAACTATGGCTACACCTTC. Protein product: CASTMTPNYGYTF.